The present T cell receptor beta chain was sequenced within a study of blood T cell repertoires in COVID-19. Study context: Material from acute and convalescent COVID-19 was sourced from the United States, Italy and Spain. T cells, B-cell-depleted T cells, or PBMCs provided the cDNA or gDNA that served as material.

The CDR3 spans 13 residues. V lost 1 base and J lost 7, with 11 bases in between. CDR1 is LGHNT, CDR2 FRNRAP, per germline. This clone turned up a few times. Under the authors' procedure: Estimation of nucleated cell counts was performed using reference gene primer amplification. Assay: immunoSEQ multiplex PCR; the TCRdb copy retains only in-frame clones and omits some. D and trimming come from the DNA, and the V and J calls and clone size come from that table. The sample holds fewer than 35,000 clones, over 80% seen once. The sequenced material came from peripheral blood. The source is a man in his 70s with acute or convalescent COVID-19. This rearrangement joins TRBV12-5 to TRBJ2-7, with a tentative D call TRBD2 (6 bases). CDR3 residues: CASGLALGTEQYF. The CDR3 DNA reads TGTGCTAGTGGTTTGGCCCTGGGGACTGAGCAGTACTTC. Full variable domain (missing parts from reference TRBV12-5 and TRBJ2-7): DARVTQTPRHKVTEMGQEVTMRCQPILGHNTVFWYRQTMMQGLELLAYFRNRAPLDDSGMPKDRFSAEMPDATLATLKIQPSEPRDSAVYFCASGLALGTEQYFGPGTRLTVT.